This TCR beta chain was observed in a study of beta chain features in type 1 diabetes (dated by TCRdb to between 2017 and 2018). At the level of the whole study: No differences in mean age, gender distribution, total cell number or subset yield were found between patients and healthy donors. In the study, recently diagnosed type 1 diabetes patients and matched healthy donors were compared on the TCRB repertoires of their sorted circulating CD4+ T cell subsets. Naive and central memory subsets were obtained from all 30 or so donors, but regulatory and stem cell-like memory subsets were isolated from only 8 patients and roughly eight healthy donors. A total of under 120,000,000 sorted cells were examined across all samples, and RNA yield correlated strongly with the number of cells per subset.

The sample holds one count of this clone. Its antigen is still unknown. No per-base quality is available; no much larger clone lies one base away. In the same sample, other DNA sequences code for this CDR3. The High Capacity cDNA Reverse Transcription Kit was used to reverse transcribe all of the isolated RNA, meaning that expressed TCRB transcripts were what got sequenced. Naive, central memory and regulatory T cell samples underwent deep immunoSEQ sequencing, averaging approximately 3.3 million total reads per sample. Sorted cells were lysed in RLT buffer, and RNA was extracted using DNase-treated RNeasy Micro or Mini kits according to cell number. To prevent cross-contamination, every cell subset was processed on its own, while patient and healthy donor samples were processed together. TCRB sequences were amplified from cDNA with the immunoSEQ multiplex PCR, producing 87-bp fragments spanning the CDR3 region. Amplicons were sequenced on the Illumina HiSeq platform. Processing in the source paper ran as follows. Synthetic template baselines were used to correct PCR bias computationally, reads within Hamming distance 2 were collapsed, and singletons that could not be merged were discarded. Reads were aligned against IMGT so that V, D and J genes, CDR3 length and insertions or deletions at six rearrangement sites could be assigned. Within each subset, clonotype counts were normalized to sorted cell number, and only after that were true diversity and Gini coefficients computed with the tcR R package. Repertoire sharing was quantified using the overlap coefficient calculated on TCRB nucleotide sequences. As a proxy for the pre-selection repertoire, out-of-frame TCRB sequences from naive cells were analyzed. Entries here come from immuneACCESS through TCRdb and include only in-frame sequences with V and J called. Some clones fail to appear in such tables; in the studies checked, an unresolved V gene covers under half of the shortfall, and the cause of the remainder is unknown. That table is the source of V, J and clone size, and D and trimming were worked out from the DNA. Counted in this sample were just over 450,000 clones; 25% to 35% of them appeared once. The ten largest clones capture around 0.065% of the sample.

On the study overall, not on this receptor specifically: Type 1 diabetes patients showed a moderate but significant shortening of TCRB CDR3 length in all four CD4+ subsets. Because cDNA was sequenced instead of genomic DNA, activated cells with high expression could be over-represented, although the groups did not differ in activation or CD3 levels. Because the HLA sub-analyses included only small numbers of individuals, any influence of HLA type on TCRB rearrangement was left unresolved. Naive, central memory and regulatory TCRB repertoires appeared to be more similar among patients than among healthy donors. Shorter templates might have been favored by PCR, but patient and control samples were amplified and corrected together, so both groups would have been affected equally by any skew. At VDJ recombination sites, type 1 diabetes patients had fewer insertions and more deleted nucleotides, which implies abnormalities in thymic rearrangement.

From each donor, a single peripheral blood sample of 90 to 150 mL on average was drawn into heparinised tubes. A BD FACSAria II was used to sort naive, central memory, regulatory and stem cell-like memory CD4+ T cells with a panel that included CD45RO, CCR7, CD25, CD127, CD95 and CD27. A purity above 95% was achieved for all sorted populations. PBMCs were isolated immediately by Lymphoprep density gradient centrifugation and stained directly without culture. So that batch effects would be minimized, each experiment stained and sorted samples in pairs, pairing one healthy donor with one patient. Compared with germline, V lacks 2 bases and J lacks 8 bases; bases without a gene match: 3. The germline V gene provides CDR1 SGDLS and CDR2 YYNGEE. From cysteine to phenylalanine, the CDR3 is 12 amino acids long. The only DNA kept is the CDR3, 36 bases in frame from the first base.

Sample: naive CD4+ T cells from blood. The cell subset or site label corresponds to: true naive CD4+ T cells. The source is a man younger than 35 in good health. The receptor chain draws on TRBV9 and TRBJ1-2, with 7 bases in between that match TRBD1. The DNA sequence is TGTGCCAGCAGCGTGACAGGGTACGGCTACACCTTC. This is translated as CASSVTGYGYTF.